The 14 T cell receptor beta chains reported below all come from one sample, sequenced in a study of CD8 T cells in ankylosing spondylitis. In TCRdb, the 5' RACE reads were re-called with MiXCR into one record per CDR3 protein. The table records some 140,000 distinct CDR3 sequences, 10% to 12% of them present only once. Sequenced sample: blood, either unsorted or a sorted T cell fraction (not recorded which). The receptors derive from a female donor with ankylosing spondylitis or in good health (not recorded which).

This clonotype was recorded many times. The rearrangement joins TRBV11-2 to TRBJ2-1; no definite D call. Between the trimmed V and J ends, which lost 4 bases and 7 bases, there was a span of 14 bases. The CDR3 has 14 amino acids. CDR1 is SGHAT and CDR2 is FQNNGV in the germline V gene. CDR3 protein: CASSSTGKENEQFF. The CDR3 coding sequence is TGTGCCAGCAGCTCCACGGGTAAGGAAAATGAGCAGTTCTTC. Full variable domain (missing parts from reference TRBV11-2 and TRBJ2-1): EAGVAQSPRYKIIEKRQSVAFWCNPISGHATLYWYQQILGQGPKLLIQFQNNGVVDDSQLPKDRFSAERLKGVDSTLKIQPAKLEDSAVYLCASSSTGKENEQFFGPGTRLTVL.

As for this clonotype: This could be a read error, since a much larger clone is one nucleotide away. The chain combines TRBV10-3 with TRBJ2-1; 8 bases agree with TRBD2. Per the germline V gene, CDR1 is ENHRY and CDR2 is SYGVKD. The CDR3 is 16 residues long. CDR3 loop: CAISETSGASYNKQFF. The CDR3 DNA follows: TGTGCCATCAGTGAAACTAGCGGAGCCTCCTACAATAAGCAGTTCTTC.

This clonotype was detected many times. The gene calls are TRBV12-5 and TRBJ2-2; D remains unclear. The CDR3 extends over 12 amino acids. CDR1 is LGHNT and CDR2 is FRNRAP in the germline V gene. V was pared by 5 bases and J by 1 base, with 2 bases between. Here the CDR3 reads CASGMNTGELFF. The CDR3 DNA follows: TGTGCTAGTGGTATGAACACCGGGGAGCTGTTTTTT.

The genes are TRBV7-2 and TRBJ1-2; TRBD1 agrees at 8 bases. Germline-derived CDR1 and CDR2 are SGHTA and FQGNSA. Germline trimming cut 4 bases from V and 4 bases from J; bases unmatched to any gene: 5. This CDR3 region has 14 residues. The CDR3 coding sequence is TGTGCCAGCAGCTCCGGACAGGGCGCCTATGGCTACACCTTC. Residues: CASSSGQGAYGYTF.

The table lists this clonotype with many counts. The genes are TRBV25-1 and TRBJ2-1, with no clear D. V shed 9 bases and J shed 4 bases, with 19 bases lying between them. CDR1 MGHDK and CDR2 SYGVNS come from the germline V gene. This CDR3 comprises 15 residues. CDR3 sequence reads: CASRAPGGSYNEQFF. The CDR3 coding sequence is TGTGCCAGTAGGGCCCCAGGTGGAAGTTACAATGAGCAGTTCTTC.

This clonotype was picked up many times. The V gene is TRBV20-1, the J gene TRBJ2-1; the D call may be TRBD1 or TRBD2 (5 bases each). The CDR3 spans 13 residues. The germline V gene has CDR1 DFQATT and CDR2 SNEGSKA (reference sequence). In DNA form, the CDR3 reads TGCAGCCAGAGTGGGACCCGACAAACTGAGCAGTTCTTC. Translation gives CSQSGTRQTEQFF.

This clonotype was seen repeatedly, ten times or more. The rearrangement links TRBV20-1 to TRBJ2-1; D gene unclear. The CDR3 has 15 residues. V dropped 1 base and J dropped 0 bases, with 10 bases sitting between them. CDR1 is DFQATT and CDR2 is SNEGSKA in the germline V gene (reference sequence). CDR3 loop: CSARAAQSSYNEQFF. The CDR3 DNA sequence: TGCAGTGCTAGAGCCGCCCAGAGCTCCTACAATGAGCAGTTCTTC.

With regard to this clonotype: A much larger clone differs from this one at a single base, so this may be a read error. This chain joins TRBV7-9 and TRBJ2-1; 8 bases fit TRBD1. The germline CDR1 and CDR2 sequences are SEHNR and FQNEAQ (reference sequence). V was pared by 5 bases and J by 5 bases, with 8 bases of the junction left unmatched. CDR3 size: 15 residues. CDR3 sequence: CASSQGQGWDNEQFF. The CDR3 bases are TGTGCCAGCAGCCAAGGACAGGGTTGGGACAATGAGCAGTTCTTC.

The rearrangement joins TRBV4-1 to TRBJ1-5; 8 bases fit TRBD1. Trimming removed 3 bases from V and 6 bases from J; junction bases left unmatched: 4. Germline values: CDR1 MGHRA, CDR2 YSYEKL. The CDR3 has 14 residues. The DNA of the CDR3 is TGCGCCAGCAGCCACCCTGACAGGGGTCAGCCCCAGCATTTT. Translating gives CASSHPDRGQPQHF.

This clonotype showed up many times. This chain joins TRBV7-8 and TRBJ1-5, with 7 bases that match TRBD1. The V segment lost 5 bases and the J segment 7 bases; nucleotides outside the gene matches: 17. Germline V gene data show CDR1 as SGHVS and CDR2 as FQNEAQ. The CDR3 extends over 17 amino acids. CDR3: CASSPGLVGQKGQPQHF. The CDR3 DNA reads as TGTGCCAGCAGCCCAGGCCTTGTGGGACAGAAGGGCCAGCCCCAGCATTTT.

This clonotype was seen a handful of times. The J gene is TRBJ2-3, the V gene TRBV15; perhaps TRBD2 as D (6 bases). There are 17 residues in the CDR3. Germline CDR1 and CDR2: LNHNV and YYDKDF (reference sequence). V was pared by 1 base and J by 2 bases, with 16 bases between. The CDR3 nucleotides are TGTGCCACCAGCAGAGCCCCCTCACTAGCTTACACAGATACGCAGTATTTT. This encodes CATSRAPSLAYTDTQYF.

In this sample, this clonotype turned up many times. The V and J genes are TRBV29-1 and TRBJ2-5; a weak D match, TRBD1 (5 bases). Trimming left V 4 bases short and J 2 bases short, with 14 bases between. CDR1 SQVTM and CDR2 ANQGSEA come from the germline V gene. The CDR3 runs to 14 residues. The CDR3 region is CSVGQQEKQETQYF. DNA for the CDR3: TGCAGCGTTGGGCAACAGGAGAAACAAGAGACCCAGTACTTC.

This clonotype has at least ten counts. The chain couples TRBV5-5 to TRBJ1-5; 7 bases are shared with TRBD1. Germline CDR1 SGHKS, CDR2 YYEKEE (reference sequence). V lost 3 bases and J lost 4; bases outside the gene matches: 4. This CDR3 contains 14 residues. The CDR3 loop reads CASSYDRANQPQHF. CDR3 nucleotides: TGTGCCAGCAGCTACGACAGGGCGAATCAGCCCCAGCATTTT. The whole variable domain, remainder taken from reference TRBV5-5 and TRBJ1-5, is DAGVTQSPTHLIKTRGQQVTLRCSPISGHKSVSWYQQVLGQGPQFIFQYYEKEERGRGNFPDRFSARQFPNYSSELNVNALLLGDSALYLCASSYDRANQPQHFGDGTRLSIL.

There are many counts of this clonotype. This rearrangement joins TRBV28 to TRBJ2-4; D uncertain. From germline, CDR1 is MDHEN and CDR2 SYDVKM. The CDR3 is 13 amino acids. Trimming took off 6 bases at V and 0 bases at J, with 6 bases between the two ends. CDR3 sequence reads: CASSPPAKNIQYF. The CDR3 coding sequence is TGTGCCAGCAGCCCCCCAGCCAAAAACATTCAGTACTTC. Together with reference TRBV28 and TRBJ2-4, the CDR3 gives the full variable domain: DVKVTQSSRYLVKRTGEKVFLECVQDMDHENMFWYRQDPGLGLRLIYFSYDVKMKEKGDIPEGYSVSREKKERFSLILESASTNQTSMYLCASSPPAKNIQYFGAGTRLSVL.